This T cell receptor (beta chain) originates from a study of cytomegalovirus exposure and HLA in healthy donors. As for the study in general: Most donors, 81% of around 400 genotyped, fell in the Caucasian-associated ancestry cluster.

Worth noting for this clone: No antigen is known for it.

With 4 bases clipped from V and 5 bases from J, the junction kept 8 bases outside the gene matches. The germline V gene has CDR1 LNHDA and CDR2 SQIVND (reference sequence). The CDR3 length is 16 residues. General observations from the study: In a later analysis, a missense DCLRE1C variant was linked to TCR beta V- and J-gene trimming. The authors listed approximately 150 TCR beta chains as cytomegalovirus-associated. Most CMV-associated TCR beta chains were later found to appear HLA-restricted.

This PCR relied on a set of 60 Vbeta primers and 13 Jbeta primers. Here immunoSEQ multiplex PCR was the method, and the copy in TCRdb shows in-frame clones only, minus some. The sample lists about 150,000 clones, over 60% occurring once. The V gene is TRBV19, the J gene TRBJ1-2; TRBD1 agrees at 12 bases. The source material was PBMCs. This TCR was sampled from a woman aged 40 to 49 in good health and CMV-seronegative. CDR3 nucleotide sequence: TGTGCCAGTAGTACATCCGGGACAGGGGGCAAGTATGGCTACACCTTC. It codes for CASSTSGTGGKYGYTF. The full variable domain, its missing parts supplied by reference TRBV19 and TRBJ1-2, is DGGITQSPKYLFRKEGQNVTLSCEQNLNHDAMYWYRQDPGQGLRLIYYSQIVNDFQKGDIAEGYSVSREKKESFPLTVTSAQKNPTAFYLCASSTSGTGGKYGYTFGSGTRLTVV.